The sequence of this TCR beta chain was determined in a study of beta chain features in type 1 diabetes. On the study more broadly: Examination covered 100 million to 140 million sorted cells spanning all samples. Study results and limitations: The study found that naive, central memory and Treg TCRB repertoires appeared more similar in patients than in healthy donors. Across all four CD4+ subsets, people with type 1 diabetes showed modestly shorter TCRB CDR3s.

Since all of the isolated RNA was reverse transcribed, expressed TCRB transcripts were what got sequenced. TCRdb keeps only in-frame clones here, not all; method: immunoSEQ multiplex PCR. The sample has under 300,000 clones; about 25% are singletons. In this sample, this clone turned up a few times. Its antigen is not identified. Staining for CD45RO/CCR7/CD25/CD127/CD95/CD27 allowed sorting of CD4+ naive, central memory, regulatory and stem cell-like memory cells. The CDR3 runs 15 residues. The V and J ends lost 6 bases and 4 bases respectively, with 18 bases between them. Looked up from germline, CDR1 is MDHEN and CDR2 is SYDVKM.

The TCR was taken from a man aged 25 to 40 in good health. The chain links TRBV28 to TRBJ1-1, with a tentative D call TRBD1 (5 bases). Material for sequencing was central memory CD4+ T cells from blood. The CDR3 reads CASSQHHRKGTEAFF. CDR3 nucleotide sequence: TGTGCCAGCAGCCAACACCACAGGAAAGGCACTGAAGCTTTCTTT. Looking up the rest from reference TRBV28 and TRBJ1-1 gives the full variable domain: DVKVTQSSRYLVKRTGEKVFLECVQDMDHENMFWYRQDPGLGLRLIYFSYDVKMKEKGDIPEGYSVSREKKERFSLILESASTNQTSMYLCASSQHHRKGTEAFFGQGTRLTVV.